These 8 T cell receptor beta chains were all obtained from the same sample, sequenced in a study of immune heterogeneity within non-small cell lung tumors. With 32 V and 13 J primers, multiplex PCR amplified the TCR beta CDR3. Each CDR3 protein gets one entry after TCRdb re-called the multiplex PCR reads with MiXCR. This table holds roughly 13,000 distinct CDR3 sequences, 23% found once. Genomic DNA extracted from bulk tumor tissue served as template. A total of roughly 600 ng was used per sample. Each primary tumor yielded several biopsies, collected far apart from one another at surgery. The patients were newly diagnosed with non-small cell lung cancer, had not been treated, and had curative surgery. Sequenced material: lung tumor tissue. These receptors were taken from a man aged 50-59 years with non-small cell lung cancer.

This clonotype has ten or more counts. The chain links TRBV6-1 to TRBJ1-3; D ambiguous. The CDR3 has 15 residues. The V gene lost 10 bases and the J gene lost 0 bases, with 16 bases spanning the gap. CDR1 is MNHNS, CDR2 SASEGT, per germline. As DNA, the CDR3 is TGTGCCACCAAGTACAGTCTATCCTCTGGAAACACCATATATTTT. Protein: CATKYSLSSGNTIYF.

This clonotype has at least ten counts. V and J are TRBV6-1 and TRBJ2-2, with 12 bases identical to TRBD2. Trimming took 8 bases from V and 1 from J; bases not matched to a gene: 8. Looked up from germline, CDR1 is MNHNS and CDR2 is SASEGT. The CDR3 is made up of 17 amino acids. The CDR3 coding sequence is TGTGCCAGCCGATCCCCTAGCGGGGGGGGGAACACCGGGGAGCTGTTTTTT. It encodes CASRSPSGGGNTGELFF.

This clonotype appeared many times. V gene TRBV27 combines with J gene TRBJ2-5; the D gene could be TRBD1 or TRBD2 (6 bases each). CDR1 and CDR2 from the germline V gene are MNHEY and SMNVEV (reference sequence). The CDR3 is made up of 15 amino acids. Trimming pared 3 bases from V and 5 bases from J, leaving 16 bases between. DNA for the CDR3: TGTGCCAGCAGTTTTTCCGGGGGCGCAGGGGAGACCCAGTACTTC. Residues: CASSFSGGAGETQYF.

Ten or more counts support this clonotype. The chain recombines TRBV15 with TRBJ1-5; 7 bases match TRBD1. Germline values: CDR1 LNHNV, CDR2 YYDKDF (reference sequence). V was pared by 0 bases and J by 4 bases, with 3 bases of the junction left unmatched. The CDR3 has 15 residues. The CDR3 bases are TGTGCCACCAGCAGAGACGAGGGGGCTAATCAGCCCCAGCATTTT. It encodes CATSRDEGANQPQHF.

V and J are TRBV4-1 and TRBJ2-1, with 9 bases that match TRBD2. Trimming removed 1 base from V and 0 bases from J; junction bases left unmatched: 4. Germline CDR1 MGHRA, CDR2 YSYEKL. CDR3 length: 17 residues. The CDR3 sequence is CASSQGLAVSSYNEQFF. Written as DNA, the CDR3 is TGCGCCAGCAGCCAAGGACTAGCGGTGAGCTCCTACAATGAGCAGTTCTTC.

This clonotype was recorded many times. The chain couples TRBV30 to TRBJ2-2; a weak D match, TRBD2 (6 bases). V lost 3 bases and J 6 bases, leaving 17 bases between the germline ends. Germline V gives CDR1 GTSNPN, CDR2 SVGIG (reference sequence). The CDR3 is made up of 15 amino acids. The CDR3, as DNA: TGTGCCTGGAGACCCGGGACTTCTATATCCGGGGAGCTGTTTTTT. This translates into CAWRPGTSISGELFF.

In this sample, this clonotype turned up many times. This sequence joins TRBV12-3 or TRBV12-4 and TRBJ2-3; D is unclear. The CDR3 is 13 residues long. V lost 10 bases, J lost 1 base, and 12 bases lay in between. CDR3 DNA sequence: TGTGCCACCCAAATTTTGGGCACAGATACGCAGTATTTT. Translating gives CATQILGTDTQYF.

This clonotype was detected ten times or more. The V and J genes are TRBV19 and TRBJ2-7, with D possibly being TRBD1 or TRBD2 (5 bases each). V lost 4 bases to trimming and J lost 2 bases, with 21 bases between them. The germline gives CDR1 LNHDA, CDR2 SQIVND (reference sequence). The CDR3 runs to 17 residues. The CDR3 loop is CASSTQSRGRRTYEQYF. The CDR3 nucleotides read TGTGCCAGTAGTACCCAAAGTCGGGGCAGGAGAACCTACGAGCAGTACTTC.